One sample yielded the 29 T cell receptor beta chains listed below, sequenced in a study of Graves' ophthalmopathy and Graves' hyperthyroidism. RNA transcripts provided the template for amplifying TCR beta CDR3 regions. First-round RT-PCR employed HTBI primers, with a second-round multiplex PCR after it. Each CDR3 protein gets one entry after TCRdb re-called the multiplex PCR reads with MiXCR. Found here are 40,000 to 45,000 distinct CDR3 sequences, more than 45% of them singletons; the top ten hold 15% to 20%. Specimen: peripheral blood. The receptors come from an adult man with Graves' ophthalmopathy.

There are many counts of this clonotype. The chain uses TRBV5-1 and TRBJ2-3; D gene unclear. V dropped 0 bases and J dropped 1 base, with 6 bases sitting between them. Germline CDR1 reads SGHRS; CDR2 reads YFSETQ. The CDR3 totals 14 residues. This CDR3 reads CASSLASGTDTQYF. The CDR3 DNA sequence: TGCGCCAGCAGCTTGGCCAGCGGCACAGATACGCAGTATTTT. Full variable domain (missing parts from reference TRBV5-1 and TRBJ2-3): KAGVTQTPRYLIKTRGQQVTLSCSPISGHRSVSWYQQTPGQGLQFLFEYFSETQRNKGNFPGRFSGRQFSNSRSEMNVSTLELGDSALYLCASSLASGTDTQYFGPGTRLTVL.

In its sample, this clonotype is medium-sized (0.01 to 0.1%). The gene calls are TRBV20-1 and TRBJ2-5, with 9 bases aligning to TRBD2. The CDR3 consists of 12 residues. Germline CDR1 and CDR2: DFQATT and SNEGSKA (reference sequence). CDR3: CSSSGNQETQYF. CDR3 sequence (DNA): TGCAGCTCTAGCGGGAATCAAGAGACCCAGTACTTC.

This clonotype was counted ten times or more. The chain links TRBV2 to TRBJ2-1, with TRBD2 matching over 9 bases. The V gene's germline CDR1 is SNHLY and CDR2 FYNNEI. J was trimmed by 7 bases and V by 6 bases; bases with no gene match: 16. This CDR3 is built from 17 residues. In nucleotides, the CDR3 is TGTGCCAGCAGAGCAAATAGCGGGAGTACTTTTAGAAATGAGCAGTTCTTC. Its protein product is CASRANSGSTFRNEQFF.

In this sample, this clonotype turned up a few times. The CDR3 nucleotides are TGTGCCAGTAGTATAGGGTTTCGGGGTTTGGGTCAGCCCCAGCATTTT. Its protein is CASSIGFRGLGQPQHF. The rearrangement links TRBV19 to TRBJ1-5; D not resolved. V shed 1 base and J shed 6 bases, with 16 bases lying between them. This CDR3 has 16 residues. Germline V CDR1 and CDR2: LNHDA, SQIVND (reference sequence).

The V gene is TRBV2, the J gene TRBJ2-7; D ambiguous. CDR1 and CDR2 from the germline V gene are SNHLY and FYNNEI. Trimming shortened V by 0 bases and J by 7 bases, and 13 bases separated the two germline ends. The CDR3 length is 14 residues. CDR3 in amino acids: CASSEAHWVPEQYF. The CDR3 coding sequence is TGTGCCAGCAGTGAAGCCCACTGGGTGCCAGAGCAGTACTTC.

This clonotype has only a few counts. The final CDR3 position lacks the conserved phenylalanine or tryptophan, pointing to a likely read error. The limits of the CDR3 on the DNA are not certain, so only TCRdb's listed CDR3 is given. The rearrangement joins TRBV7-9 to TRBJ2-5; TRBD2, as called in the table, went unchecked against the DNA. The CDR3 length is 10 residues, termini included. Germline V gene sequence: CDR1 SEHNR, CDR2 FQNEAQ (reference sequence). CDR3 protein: CASSLSFLAG.

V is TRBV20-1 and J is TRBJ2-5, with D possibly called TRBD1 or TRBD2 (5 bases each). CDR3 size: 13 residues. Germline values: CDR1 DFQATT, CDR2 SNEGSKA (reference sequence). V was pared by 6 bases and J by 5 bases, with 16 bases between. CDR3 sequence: CSARWAEGETQYF. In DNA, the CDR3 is TGCAGTGCCCGCTGGGCCGAGGGGGAGACCCAGTACTTC.

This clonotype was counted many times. CDR3 sequence (DNA): TGCGCCAGCAGCATTATGGGGGTCACGGGCGCCGACACCCAGTACTTC. This translates into CASSIMGVTGADTQYF. This chain joins TRBV5-1 and TRBJ2-5, with D perhaps matching TRBD1 or TRBD2 (5 bases each). The CDR3 sequence is 16 residues long. Trimming took off 4 bases at V and 8 bases at J, with 24 bases between the two ends. Germline V gives CDR1 SGHRS, CDR2 YFSETQ. Supplemented by reference TRBV5-1 and TRBJ2-5, the full variable domain reads KAGVTQTPRYLIKTRGQQVTLSCSPISGHRSVSWYQQTPGQGLQFLFEYFSETQRNKGNFPGRFSGRQFSNSRSEMNVSTLELGDSALYLCASSIMGVTGADTQYFGPGTRLLVL.

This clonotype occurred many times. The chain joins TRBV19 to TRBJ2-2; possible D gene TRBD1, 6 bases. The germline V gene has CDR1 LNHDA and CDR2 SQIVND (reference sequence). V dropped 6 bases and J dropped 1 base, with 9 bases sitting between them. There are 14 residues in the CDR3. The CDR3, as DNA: TGTGCCAGTAGCTGGGGGCAGAACACCGGGGAGCTGTTTTTT. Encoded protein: CASSWGQNTGELFF.

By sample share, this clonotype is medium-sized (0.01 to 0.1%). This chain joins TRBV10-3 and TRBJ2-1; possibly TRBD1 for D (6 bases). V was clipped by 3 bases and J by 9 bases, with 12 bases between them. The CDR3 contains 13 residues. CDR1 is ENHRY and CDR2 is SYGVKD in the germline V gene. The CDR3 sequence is CAISEQGGLEQFF. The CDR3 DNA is TGTGCCATCAGTGAACAAGGGGGTCTTGAGCAGTTCTTC.

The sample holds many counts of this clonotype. CDR3 amino acids: CASSYEGYEQYF. The DNA of the CDR3 is TGTGCCAGCAGTTACGAGGGCTACGAGCAGTACTTC. This chain connects TRBV6-5 to TRBJ2-7, with TRBD2 as a possible D gene (5 bases). Trimming pared 2 bases from V and 3 bases from J, leaving 5 bases between. Germline V CDR1 and CDR2: MNHEY, SVGAGI. This CDR3 spans 12 amino acids.

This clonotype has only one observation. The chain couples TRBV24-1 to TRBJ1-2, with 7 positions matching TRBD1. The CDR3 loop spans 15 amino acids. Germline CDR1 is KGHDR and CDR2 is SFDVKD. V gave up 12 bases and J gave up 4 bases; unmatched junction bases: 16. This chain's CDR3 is CAPTAGQSRPYGYTF. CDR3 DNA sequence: TGTGCCCCCACGGCGGGACAGAGCAGACCCTATGGCTACACCTTC.

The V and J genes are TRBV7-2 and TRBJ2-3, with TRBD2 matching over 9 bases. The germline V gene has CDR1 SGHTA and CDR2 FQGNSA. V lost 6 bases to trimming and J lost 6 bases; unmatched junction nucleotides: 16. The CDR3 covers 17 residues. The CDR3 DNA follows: TGTGCCAGCAGTCCCTATAGCGGGGGAGCCAGGTTGGATACGCAGTATTTT. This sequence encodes CASSPYSGGARLDTQYF.

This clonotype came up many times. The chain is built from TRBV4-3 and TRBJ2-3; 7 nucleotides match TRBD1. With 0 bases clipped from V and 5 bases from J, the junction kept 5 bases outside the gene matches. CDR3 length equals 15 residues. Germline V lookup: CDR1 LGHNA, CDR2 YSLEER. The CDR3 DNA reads TGCGCCAGCAGCCAAGATACAGGGGTGGGAGATACGCAGTATTTT. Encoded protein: CASSQDTGVGDTQYF.

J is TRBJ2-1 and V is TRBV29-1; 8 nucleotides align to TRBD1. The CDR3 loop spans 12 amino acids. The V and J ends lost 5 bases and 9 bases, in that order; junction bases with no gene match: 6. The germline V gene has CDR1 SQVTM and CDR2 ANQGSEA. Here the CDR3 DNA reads TGCAGCGTTCAGGGGGCCGGTGGTGAGCAGTTCTTC. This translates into CSVQGAGGEQFF.

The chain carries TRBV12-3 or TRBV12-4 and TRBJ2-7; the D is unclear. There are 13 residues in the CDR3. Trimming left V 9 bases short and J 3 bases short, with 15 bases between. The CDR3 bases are TGTGCCAGAGACCTAGGACCTTACTACGAGCAGTACTTC. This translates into CARDLGPYYEQYF.

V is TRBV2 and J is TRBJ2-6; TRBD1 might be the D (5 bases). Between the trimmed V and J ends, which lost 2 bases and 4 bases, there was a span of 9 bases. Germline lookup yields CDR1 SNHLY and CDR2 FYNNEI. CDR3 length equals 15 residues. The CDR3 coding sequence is TGTGCCAGCAGTGAAACAGGATCCGGGGCCAACGTCCTGACTTTC. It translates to CASSETGSGANVLTF.

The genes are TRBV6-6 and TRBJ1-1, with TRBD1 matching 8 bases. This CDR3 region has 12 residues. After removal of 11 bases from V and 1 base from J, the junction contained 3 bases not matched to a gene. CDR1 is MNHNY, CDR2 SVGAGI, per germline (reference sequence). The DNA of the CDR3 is TGTGCCGCTACAGGGGGGAACACTGAAGCTTTCTTT. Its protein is CAATGGNTEAFF.

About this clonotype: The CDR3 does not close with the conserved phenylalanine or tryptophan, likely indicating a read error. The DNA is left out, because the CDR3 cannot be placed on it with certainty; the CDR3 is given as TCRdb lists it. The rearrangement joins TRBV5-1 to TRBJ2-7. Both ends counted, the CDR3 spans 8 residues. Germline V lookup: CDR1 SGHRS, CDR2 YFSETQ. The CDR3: CASSPTVG.

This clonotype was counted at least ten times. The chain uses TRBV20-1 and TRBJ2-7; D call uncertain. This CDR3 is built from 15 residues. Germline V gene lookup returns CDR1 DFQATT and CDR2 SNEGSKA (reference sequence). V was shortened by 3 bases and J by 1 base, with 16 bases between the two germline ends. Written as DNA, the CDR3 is TGCAGTGCTAGTTTGAATACACCATCTTCCTACGAGCAGTACGTC. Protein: CSASLNTPSSYEQYV.

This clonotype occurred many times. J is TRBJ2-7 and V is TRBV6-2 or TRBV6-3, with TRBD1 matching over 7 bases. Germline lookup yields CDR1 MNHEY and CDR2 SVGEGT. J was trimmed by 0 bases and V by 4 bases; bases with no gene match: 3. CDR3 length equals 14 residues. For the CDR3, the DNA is TGTGCCAGCAGTTTCGCAGGGGGCTCCTACGAGCAGTACGTC. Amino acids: CASSFAGGSYEQYV.

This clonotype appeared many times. CDR3 bases: TGCAGTGCTAGAGTCTCGACAGGGGAGCGCTCACCCCTCCACTTT. Translation: CSARVSTGERSPLHF. The chain recombines TRBV20-1 with TRBJ1-6, with 8 bases identical to TRBD1. CDR1 and CDR2 from the germline V gene are DFQATT and SNEGSKA (reference sequence). The CDR3 has 15 amino acids. V was pared by 1 base and J by 10 bases, with 9 bases of the junction left unmatched.

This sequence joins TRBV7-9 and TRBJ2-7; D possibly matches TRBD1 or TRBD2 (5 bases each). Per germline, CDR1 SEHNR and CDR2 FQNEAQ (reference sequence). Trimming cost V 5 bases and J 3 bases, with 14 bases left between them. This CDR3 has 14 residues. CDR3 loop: CASSDGDGGYEQYF. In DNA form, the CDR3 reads TGTGCCAGCAGCGACGGGGACGGAGGCTACGAGCAGTACTTC. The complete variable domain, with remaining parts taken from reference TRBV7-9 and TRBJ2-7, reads DTGVSQNPRHKITKRGQNVTFRCDPISEHNRLYWYRQTLGQGPEFLTYFQNEAQLEKSRLLSDRFSAERPKGSFSTLEIQRTEQGDSAMYLCASSDGDGGYEQYFGPGTRLTVT.

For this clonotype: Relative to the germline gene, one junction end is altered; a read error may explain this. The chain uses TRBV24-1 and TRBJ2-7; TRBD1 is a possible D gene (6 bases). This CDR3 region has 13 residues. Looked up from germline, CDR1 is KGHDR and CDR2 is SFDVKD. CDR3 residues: CVTSDFARGEQYF. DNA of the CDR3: TGTGTCACCAGTGATTTTGCCAGGGGCGAGCAGTACTTC.

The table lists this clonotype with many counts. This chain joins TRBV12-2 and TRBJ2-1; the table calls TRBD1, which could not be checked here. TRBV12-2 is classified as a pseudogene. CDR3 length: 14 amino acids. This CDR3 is CASRPHGGVNEQFF. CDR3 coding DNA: TGTGCAAGTCGCCCCCATGGGGGTGTCAATGAGCAGTTCTTC.

The CDR3 is CASSTLTPGGANVLTF. The CDR3 region has the DNA TGTGCCAGTAGTACCCTTACCCCGGGAGGGGCCAACGTCCTGACTTTC. This rearrangement joins TRBV19 to TRBJ2-6, with a tentative D call TRBD2 (5 bases). The V gene's germline CDR1 is LNHDA and CDR2 SQIVND (reference sequence). The CDR3 extends over 16 amino acids. Trimming stripped 4 bases from V and 4 bases from J, with 14 bases between.

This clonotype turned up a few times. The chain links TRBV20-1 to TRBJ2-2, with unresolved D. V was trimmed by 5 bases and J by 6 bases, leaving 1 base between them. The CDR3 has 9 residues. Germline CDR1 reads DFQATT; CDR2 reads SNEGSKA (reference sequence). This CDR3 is CSASGELFF. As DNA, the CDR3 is TGCAGTGCTTCCGGGGAGCTGTTTTTT.

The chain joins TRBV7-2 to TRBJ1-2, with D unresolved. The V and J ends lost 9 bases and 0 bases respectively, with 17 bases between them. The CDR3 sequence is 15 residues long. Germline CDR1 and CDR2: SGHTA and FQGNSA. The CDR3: CASSPRTTPNYGYTF. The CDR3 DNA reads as TGTGCCAGTAGCCCCCGCACGACCCCTAACTATGGCTACACCTTC.

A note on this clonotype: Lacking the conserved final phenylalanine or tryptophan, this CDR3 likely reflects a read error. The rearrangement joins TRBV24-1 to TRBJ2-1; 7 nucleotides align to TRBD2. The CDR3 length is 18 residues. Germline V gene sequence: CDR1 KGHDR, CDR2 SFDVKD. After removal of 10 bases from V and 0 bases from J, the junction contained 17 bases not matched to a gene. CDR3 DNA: TGTGCCACAAGTCATGGTTGGCTATCGGGAGGCTCCTACAATGAGCAGTTCTCC. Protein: CATSHGWLSGGSYNEQFS.